One sample yielded the 8 T cell receptor beta chains listed below, sequenced in a study of T cells in localized non-small cell lung cancer. Only in-frame clones appear in the TCRdb table, and some are missing; sequencing was by immunoSEQ multiplex PCR. The data contain 20,000 to 25,000 clones, over 65% of them singletons. The specimen comprised PBMCs, sampled before any cancer treatment. These receptors all come from a woman aged 40-70 years with stage II squamous cell lung carcinoma.

The rearrangement uses TRBV5-1 and TRBJ1-4; no definite D call. The germline V and J ends were trimmed by 4 bases and 4 bases, with 11 bases remaining between them. The CDR3 totals 14 residues. Germline CDR1 SGHRS, CDR2 YFSETQ. For the CDR3, the DNA is TGCGCCAGCAGCCCTCGAGGCTTTAATGAAAAACTGTTTTTT. This codes for CASSPRGFNEKLFF.

V usage is TRBV5-1 and J usage is TRBJ1-1; D is undetermined. V was cut by 0 bases and J by 5 bases, with 11 bases left in between. Germline V gives CDR1 SGHRS, CDR2 YFSETQ. CDR3 length equals 14 residues. In DNA, the CDR3 is TGCGCCAGCAGCTTGGGCTCGGGCCAGACTGAAGCTTTCTTT. It specifies CASSLGSGQTEAFF.

V is TRBV5-1 and J is TRBJ2-5, with D perhaps assigned TRBD1 or TRBD2 (5 bases each). Trimming left V 4 bases short and J 1 base short, with 14 bases between. The V gene's germline CDR1 is SGHRS and CDR2 YFSETQ. CDR3 length: 15 residues. CDR3 coding DNA: TGCGCCAGCAGCCGTGGGACCCTCGCCCAAGAGACCCAGTACTTC. Amino acid sequence: CASSRGTLAQETQYF.

The rearrangement joins TRBV11-1 to TRBJ2-2; 13 bases match TRBD2. Per germline, CDR1 SGHAT and CDR2 FQDESV (reference sequence). The trim removed 5 bases at V and 7 bases at J, leaving 10 bases unmatched. This CDR3 has 17 residues. The CDR3 protein is CASSREGLAGRIGELFF. Written as DNA, the CDR3 is TGTGCCAGCAGCCGCGAGGGACTAGCGGGACGGATCGGGGAGCTGTTTTTT.

The chain links TRBV4-3 to TRBJ2-6; the D call may be TRBD1 or TRBD2 (5 bases each). Germline V lookup: CDR1 LGHNA, CDR2 YSLEER. Between the trimmed V and J ends, which lost 0 bases and 0 bases, there was a span of 15 bases. The CDR3 covers 19 residues. As DNA, the CDR3 is TGCGCCAGCAGCCAAGATATCGGGGCACCGGGCTCTGGGGCCAACGTCCTGACTTTC. Translation: CASSQDIGAPGSGANVLTF.

This sequence joins TRBV21-1 and TRBJ2-6; whether TRBD2, the table's D call, matches the DNA was not checked. TRBV21-1 is recorded as a pseudogene. This CDR3 contains 16 residues. The CDR3 is CASYGVGITGANVLTF. CDR3 nucleotides: TGTGCCAGCTACGGGGTGGGGATCACTGGGGCCAACGTCCTGACTTTC.

The chain links TRBV6-1 to TRBJ2-5, with TRBD1 matching 9 bases. V was clipped by 6 bases and J by 2 bases; unmatched bases: 7. The V gene's germline CDR1 is MNHNS and CDR2 SASEGT. This CDR3 region has 15 residues. This CDR3 reads CASRTGQGWQETQYF. CDR3 DNA sequence: TGTGCCAGCAGGACCGGACAGGGGTGGCAAGAGACCCAGTACTTC.

The chain joins TRBV6-5 to TRBJ1-2, with D possibly TRBD1 on 5 matching bases. This CDR3 has 14 amino acids. Germline V gene sequence: CDR1 MNHEY, CDR2 SVGAGI. Trimming shortened V by 2 bases and J by 3 bases, and 10 bases separated the two germline ends. CDR3 coding DNA: TGTGCCAGCAGTTACAGGGGTGGGGACTATGGCTACACCTTC. Amino acid sequence: CASSYRGGDYGYTF.